This is a list of T cell receptor beta chains from one sample in a study of OX40 agonist ivuxolimab in advanced cancers. The assay was immunoSEQ multiplex PCR, and TCRdb's table has in-frame clones only and misses some. The sample consists of approximately 90,000 clones, about 90% of them appearing once. The sample in question was CD4+ or CD8+ T cells sorted from blood, obtained in a trial of the OX40 agonist ivuxolimab. The source is an adult with an advanced solid tumor such as melanoma, head and neck, liver or kidney cancer. Each CDR3 is given with its conserved first and last residue. D genes are given only for firm matches. Where a row states a size, it is once, few, many or the class of an expanded clone; other rows omit it.

J gene	D gene	clone size	V gene	CDR3 protein	CDR3 DNA
TRBJ2-1	TRBD2	-	TRBV6-4	CASSERASGYNEQFF	TGTGCCAGCAGTGAGCGGGCTAGCGGTTACAATGAGCAGTTCTTC
TRBJ2-6	TRBD1	-	TRBV10-3	CAIQGGTGGSGANVLTF	TGTGCCATCCAAGGCGGGACAGGGGGATCCGGGGCCAACGTCCTGACTTTC
TRBJ2-1	TRBD1	-	TRBV4-2	CASSQVSFTGVGNEQFF	TGTGCCAGCAGCCAAGTATCGTTTACAGGGGTGGGGAATGAGCAGTTCTTC
TRBJ2-7	-	-	TRBV21-1	CASSKKVRSLAGGCEQYF	TGTGCCAGCAGCAAAAAGGTGCGGTCACTAGCGGGAGGTTGCGAGCAGTACTTC
TRBJ1-1	-	-	TRBV7-6	CTSSSLNTEAFF	TGTACCAGCAGCTCCCTGAACACTGAAGCTTTCTTT
TRBJ1-5	-	few	TRBV30	CAWSTGGPPQHF	TGTGCCTGGAGTACTGGGGGTCCGCCCCAGCATTTT
TRBJ1-2	-	few	TRBV7-2	CASSLDPGGGYGYTF	TGTGCCAGCAGCTTAGACCCCGGGGGCGGTTATGGCTACACCTTC
TRBJ2-7	-	-	TRBV21-1	CASSRRTVSYYEQYF	TGTGCCAGCAGCCGCCGGACAGTTTCGTACTACGAGCAGTACTTC
TRBJ1-1	TRBD1	-	TRBV5-6	CASRTGQGRAEAFF	TGTGCCAGCAGAACCGGACAGGGGCGGGCTGAAGCTTTCTTT
TRBJ2-7	TRBD1	-	TRBV11-2	CASSPWDRLGEQYF	TGTGCCAGCAGCCCTTGGGACAGGCTGGGGGAGCAGTACTTC
TRBJ1-5	TRBD1	-	TRBV7-7	CASSLDRDQPQHF	TGTGCTAGCAGCTTAGACAGGGACCAGCCCCAGCATTTT
TRBJ1-5	TRBD1	-	TRBV10-2	CASRGTGSYQPQHF	TGCGCCAGCAGGGGGACAGGGAGTTATCAGCCCCAGCATTTT
TRBJ2-4	-	once	TRBV19	CASSRNRETKNIQYF	TGTGCCAGTAGCAGAAACAGGGAGACCAAAAACATTCAGTACTTC
TRBJ1-1	-	-	TRBV7-2	CASSADWGEAFF	TGTGCCAGCAGCGCGGACTGGGGCGAAGCTTTCTTT
TRBJ2-7	-	-	TRBV5-5	CASSPWGGARGEQYF	TGTGCCAGCAGCCCCTGGGGGGGGGCTAGAGGGGAGCAGTACTTC
TRBJ2-3	TRBD2	-	TRBV7-2	CASSLGLAVFADTQYF	TGTGCCAGCAGCTTGGGACTAGCGGTTTTTGCAGATACGCAGTATTTT
TRBJ2-7	-	-	TRBV14	CASSQVHEQYF	TGTGCCAGCAGCCAAGTTCACGAGCAGTACTTC
TRBJ2-4	TRBD2	-	TRBV18	CASSPGLAGVVLQYF	TGTGCCAGCTCACCAGGACTAGCGGGAGTTGTCCTTCAGTACTTC
TRBJ2-3	-	-	TRBV29-1	CSVKPNTDTQYF	TGCAGCGTTAAGCCTAACACAGATACGCAGTATTTT
TRBJ2-3	-	-	TRBV2	CASGPTGDTQYF	TGTGCCAGCGGACCGACTGGAGATACGCAGTATTTT
TRBJ2-7	-	-	TRBV9	CASSAKYDGGIYEQYF	TGTGCCAGCAGCGCAAAATATGACGGAGGGATCTACGAGCAGTACTTC
TRBJ1-3	TRBD1	-	TRBV19	CASTQGVRNTIYF	TGTGCCAGTACCCAGGGGGTTAGAAACACCATATATTTT
TRBJ2-3	TRBD2	once	TRBV11-2	CASSFGGYTDTQYF	TGTGCCAGCAGCTTCGGGGGGTACACAGATACGCAGTATTTT
TRBJ2-3	-	-	TRBV9	CASKSGEGTDTQYF	TGTGCCAGCAAGTCAGGGGAGGGGACAGATACGCAGTATTTT
TRBJ2-7	TRBD1	once	TRBV18	CASSPGGTGSYEQYF	TGTGCCAGCTCACCAGGAGGGACAGGATCCTACGAGCAGTACTTC
TRBJ2-1	-	once	TRBV29-1	CSVQGTRFQSNEQFF	TGCAGCGTTCAGGGTACAAGGTTCCAATCCAATGAGCAGTTCTTC
TRBJ1-5	-	-	TRBV2	CASRLQAQPSNQPQHF	TGTGCCAGCAGGCTACAGGCGCAGCCGAGCAATCAGCCCCAGCATTTT
TRBJ1-1	-	-	TRBV11-3	CASSLDSPGEAFF	TGTGCCAGCAGCTTAGATAGCCCTGGTGAAGCTTTCTTT
TRBJ2-5	TRBD2	-	TRBV5-1	CASSFTSGAKQETQYF	TGCGCCAGCAGCTTTACTAGCGGGGCCAAACAAGAGACCCAGTACTTC
TRBJ2-5	TRBD2	-	TRBV5-1	CASSVAGPEETQYF	TGCGCCAGCAGCGTAGCGGGACCGGAAGAGACCCAGTACTTC
TRBJ2-7	-	few	TRBV5-1	CASSLKSGNVFYEQYF	TGCGCCAGCAGCTTGAAGAGCGGAAACGTGTTCTACGAGCAGTACTTC
TRBJ2-1	-	-	TRBV6-4	CASSAQGLSSYNEQFF	TGTGCCAGCAGTGCTCAGGGGTTGAGCTCCTACAATGAGCAGTTCTTC
TRBJ2-7	-	-	TRBV11-2	CASSQDGPSLQQYF	TGTGCCAGCAGCCAGGACGGCCCTAGCCTCCAGCAGTACTTC
TRBJ2-7	TRBD2	-	TRBV28	CASLGLADEQYF	TGTGCCAGCTTGGGACTAGCCGACGAGCAGTACTTC
TRBJ2-7	-	once	TRBV6-5	CASSQWRNSYEQYF	TGTGCCAGCAGCCAGTGGCGTAACTCCTACGAGCAGTACTTC